Listed here are 26 T cell receptor beta chains from one sample, sequenced in a study of T-cell reconstitution after alpha-beta-depleted transplantation in children. As it was prepared, the TCRbeta library received unique molecular identifiers. TCRdb recomputed calls from the PCR reads with MiXCR, one row per CDR3 protein. The sample includes 540,000 or so distinct CDR3 sequences, roughly 23% of them seen just once. The specimen was PBMCs, mostly from graft donor cells, collected 360 days after TCRalphabeta/CD19-depleted stem cell transplant. These receptors were taken from a boy younger than two who had a stem cell transplant for acute myeloid leukemia, so the T cells may come from the graft donor.

This chain joins TRBV7-2 and TRBJ2-3; D is uncertain. V lost 5 bases, J lost 0 bases, and 12 bases lay in between. Per germline, CDR1 SGHTA and CDR2 FQGNSA. CDR3 length equals 15 residues. CDR3 nucleotides: TGTGCCAGCAGCCCACACGGATCTAGCACAGATACGCAGTATTTT. Its translation: CASSPHGSSTDTQYF.

This clonotype was observed a handful of times. This sequence joins TRBV6-1 and TRBJ1-2, with 8 bases fitting TRBD1. The CDR3 extends over 16 amino acids. J gave up 4 bases and V 5 bases, and 12 bases lay outside the gene matches. Germline V CDR1 and CDR2: MNHNS, SASEGT. In DNA form, the CDR3 reads TGTGCCAGCAGTCTCAAACGGACAGGGTCTATCTATGGCTACACCTTC. The encoded protein is CASSLKRTGSIYGYTF.

This clonotype was seen ten or more times. J is TRBJ2-6 and V is TRBV12-3 or TRBV12-4, with no clear D. V was clipped by 1 base and J by 0 bases, with 4 bases between them. The CDR3 spans 15 residues. CDR3 DNA sequence: TGTGCCAGCAGTTTAGTGGGCTCTGGGGCCAACGTCCTGACTTTC. Translated, it gives CASSLVGSGANVLTF.

The rearrangement joins TRBV12-3 or TRBV12-4 to TRBJ1-2, with 10 bases identical to TRBD1. Trimming removed 5 bases from V and 9 bases from J; junction bases left unmatched: 15. This CDR3 has 16 residues. This CDR3 is CASSPPWAGQGSRYTF. The DNA of the CDR3 is TGTGCCAGCAGTCCCCCTTGGGCGGGACAGGGGTCGCGCTACACCTTC.

The table lists this clonotype with many counts. The chain couples TRBV7-2 to TRBJ2-7; 9 bases are shared with TRBD2. CDR1 SGHTA and CDR2 FQGNSA come from the germline V gene. The CDR3 sequence is 12 residues long. J lost 6 bases, V lost 3 bases, and 0 bases had no gene match. The CDR3 is CASSFSGSEQYF. CDR3 bases: TGTGCCAGCAGCTTTAGCGGGAGCGAGCAGTACTTC. The full variable domain, its missing parts supplied by reference TRBV7-2 and TRBJ2-7, is GAGVSQSPSNKVTEKGKDVELRCDPISGHTALYWYRQSLGQGLEFLIYFQGNSAPDKSGLPSDRFSAERTGGSVSTLTIQRTQQEDSAVYLCASSFSGSEQYFGPGTRLTVT.

The chain has TRBV7-8 and TRBJ2-7; D is undetermined. The germline V gene encodes CDR1 SGHVS and CDR2 FQNEAQ. This CDR3 comprises 14 residues. V lost 4 bases, J lost 3 bases, and 13 bases lay in between. The CDR3 here is CASSSLWYSYEQYF. The CDR3 DNA reads TGTGCCAGCAGCTCCCTCTGGTACAGCTACGAGCAGTACTTC.

This clonotype showed up many times. This chain uses TRBV24-1 with TRBJ2-2, with a tentative D call TRBD1 (5 bases). Between the trimmed V and J ends, which lost 3 bases and 5 bases, there was a span of 18 bases. Germline values: CDR1 KGHDR, CDR2 SFDVKD. The CDR3 has 17 amino acids. The CDR3 is CATSDARPGIGTGELFF. In nucleotides, the CDR3 is TGTGCCACCAGTGATGCCCGCCCAGGGATTGGAACCGGGGAGCTGTTTTTT.

The chain's CDR3 is CASSSGRIANYGYTF. The CDR3, as DNA: TGTGCCAGCAGCTCCGGACGGATAGCTAACTATGGCTACACCTTC. This chain links TRBV7-2 with TRBJ1-2; D call uncertain. Trimming shortened V by 4 bases and J by 0 bases, and 12 bases separated the two germline ends. The germline gives CDR1 SGHTA, CDR2 FQGNSA. This CDR3 has 15 amino acids.

This chain uses TRBV7-9 with TRBJ2-1; D call uncertain. This CDR3 region has 14 residues. The germline V gene encodes CDR1 SEHNR and CDR2 FQNEAQ (reference sequence). The V gene lost 6 bases and the J gene lost 2 bases, with 11 bases spanning the gap. Here the CDR3 reads CASSPAGPYNEQFF. CDR3 DNA: TGTGCCAGCAGTCCTGCCGGGCCCTACAATGAGCAGTTCTTC.

The sample holds a few counts of this clonotype. The rearrangement joins TRBV6-2 or TRBV6-3 to TRBJ2-1; 9 nucleotides align to TRBD2. V lost 5 bases and J lost 12; bases outside the gene matches: 11. This CDR3 has 14 amino acids. The germline V gene has CDR1 MNHEY and CDR2 SVGEGT. The chain's CDR3 is CASSPPQEAGGQFF. In nucleotides, the CDR3 is TGTGCCAGCAGTCCGCCCCAGGAAGCGGGGGGGCAGTTCTTC.

The chain joins TRBV6-5 to TRBJ2-7; D gene uncertain. Germline V gives CDR1 MNHEY, CDR2 SVGAGI. V lost 0 bases, J lost 1 base, and 10 bases lay in between. This CDR3 is built from 15 residues. The CDR3 coding sequence is TGTGCCAGCAGTTACTCGAAGGGTCCTTCCTACGAGCAGTACTTC. It is translated as CASSYSKGPSYEQYF.

The rearrangement joins TRBV11-2 to TRBJ2-4; no clear D gene. CDR1 and CDR2 from the germline V gene are SGHAT and FQNNGV. The CDR3 is 15 residues long. V was shortened by 2 bases and J by 0 bases, with 8 bases between the two germline ends. DNA of the CDR3: TGTGCCAGCAGCTTAAACCGGCTAGCCAAAAACATTCAGTACTTC. This encodes CASSLNRLAKNIQYF.

The chain joins TRBV12-3 or TRBV12-4 to TRBJ2-1, with 13 nucleotides matching TRBD2. V shed 2 bases and J 6 bases; nucleotides not matched to a gene: 1. The CDR3 length is 15 residues. CDR3: CASSLRLAGGNEQFF. Here the CDR3 DNA reads TGTGCCAGCAGTTTACGACTAGCGGGGGGCAATGAGCAGTTCTTC.

The chain joins TRBV11-3 to TRBJ2-7; D might be TRBD1 or TRBD2, each matching 5 bases. The ends were cut back, 5 bases at V and 7 bases at J, with 12 bases in the middle. The length of the CDR3 is 12 residues. Per the germline V gene, CDR1 is SGHNT and CDR2 is YENEEA. The DNA for the CDR3 is TGTGCCAGCAGCGCTCGGGACGGAGAGCAGTACTTC. Encoded protein: CASSARDGEQYF.

The sample holds many counts of this clonotype. The chain couples TRBV29-1 to TRBJ1-2; no clear D gene. Germline V gene data show CDR1 as SQVTM and CDR2 as ANQGSEA. The CDR3 extends over 13 amino acids. V lost 2 bases, J lost 5 bases, and 12 bases lay in between. This chain's CDR3 is CSVEPPGFYGYTF. For the CDR3, the DNA is TGCAGCGTTGAACCCCCGGGATTTTATGGCTACACCTTC.

This clonotype has a handful of counts. The J gene is TRBJ2-1, the V gene TRBV7-2; TRBD2 aligns across 7 bases. CDR3 length: 15 amino acids. Germline V gene data show CDR1 as SGHTA and CDR2 as FQGNSA. The J segment lost 4 bases and the V segment lost 3 bases, leaving 6 bases of the junction unmatched. DNA for the CDR3: TGTGCCAGCAGCTTGTGGAGCGGGAAATACAATGAGCAGTTCTTC. Protein: CASSLWSGKYNEQFF.

This sequence joins TRBV4-1 and TRBJ2-1; 8 positions match TRBD1. Looked up from germline, CDR1 is MGHRA and CDR2 is YSYEKL. This CDR3 region has 15 residues. V gave up 4 bases and J gave up 5 bases; unmatched junction bases: 7. The CDR3 bases are TGCGCCAGCAGCCGGACAGGGCCACCCGACAATGAGCAGTTCTTC. This sequence encodes CASSRTGPPDNEQFF.

Many counts were recorded for this clonotype. V is TRBV5-1 and J is TRBJ2-5; D could derive from TRBD1 or TRBD2 (7 bases each). Looked up from germline, CDR1 is SGHRS and CDR2 is YFSETQ. This CDR3 spans 13 amino acids. Trimming shortened V by 7 bases and J by 2 bases, and 12 bases separated the two germline ends. The CDR3 bases are TGCGCCAGCCAGCGGGACAGACAAGAGACCCAGTACTTC. It translates to CASQRDRQETQYF.

This clonotype showed up many times. The V gene is TRBV28, the J gene TRBJ1-5; 7 bases are a match to TRBD1. CDR3 length: 16 amino acids. Per germline, CDR1 MDHEN and CDR2 SYDVKM. V trimming: 5 bases; J trimming: 0 bases; junction bases outside the gene matches: 7. Written as DNA, the CDR3 is TGTGCCAGCAGTCCCCTGACAGGGCATAGCAATCAGCCCCAGCATTTT. It specifies CASSPLTGHSNQPQHF.

V is TRBV4-2 and J is TRBJ2-1, with D maybe TRBD1 (5 bases). There are 14 residues in the CDR3. Germline CDR1 is LGHNA and CDR2 is YNFKEQ. Trimming shortened V by 4 bases and J by 5 bases, and 12 bases separated the two germline ends. The CDR3 is CASSPGLPNNEQFF. CDR3 bases: TGTGCCAGCAGCCCAGGGCTGCCAAACAATGAGCAGTTCTTC.

This clonotype was observed many times. The CDR3 is CASSSLFSPNEKLFF. The CDR3 coding sequence is TGTGCCAGCAGCTCCTTGTTTAGTCCTAATGAAAAACTGTTTTTT. The V gene is TRBV7-8, the J gene TRBJ1-4, with D unresolved. V was cut by 4 bases and J by 3 bases, with 12 bases left in between. This CDR3 region has 15 residues. Germline V gene data show CDR1 as SGHVS and CDR2 as FQNEAQ.

V gene TRBV7-2 combines with J gene TRBJ2-7, with a tentative D call TRBD1 (5 bases). Germline CDR1 SGHTA, CDR2 FQGNSA. V dropped 5 bases and J dropped 0 bases, with 11 bases sitting between them. This CDR3 comprises 14 residues. The CDR3 region has the DNA TGTGCCAGCAGCGTTGACAGTCGCTCCTACGAGCAGTACTTC. Residues: CASSVDSRSYEQYF.

This clonotype has a handful of counts. CDR3 sequence: CSVGQQNEKLFF. The CDR3, as DNA: TGCAGCGTTGGACAGCAGAATGAAAAACTGTTTTTT. The chain recombines TRBV29-1 with TRBJ1-4; the D gene is possibly TRBD1 (5 bases). V shed 4 bases and J shed 5 bases, with 8 bases lying between them. Germline V CDR1 and CDR2: SQVTM, ANQGSEA. The CDR3 is made up of 12 amino acids.

This clonotype has a count of ten or more. The rearrangement links TRBV11-2 to TRBJ1-5, with D unresolved. With 4 bases removed from V and 4 bases from J, the gap between germline ends came to 8 bases. The germline V gene has CDR1 SGHAT and CDR2 FQNNGV. The CDR3 totals 13 residues. This CDR3 is CASSWARNQPQHF. Here the CDR3 DNA reads TGTGCCAGCAGCTGGGCCAGAAATCAGCCCCAGCATTTT.

V and J are TRBV7-9 and TRBJ1-1, with D hard to call. This CDR3 contains 13 residues. Between the trimmed V and J ends, which lost 3 bases and 11 bases, there was a span of 16 bases. Germline assignment: CDR1 SEHNR and CDR2 FQNEAQ (reference sequence). CDR3 DNA sequence: TGTGCCAGCAGCTTGGACTCACAGCTCAGCGCTTTCTTT. Residues: CASSLDSQLSAFF.

The V gene is TRBV20-1, the J gene TRBJ2-7, with D possibly being TRBD1 (6 bases). The germline CDR1 and CDR2 sequences are DFQATT and SNEGSKA (reference sequence). Trimming removed 1 base from V and 3 bases from J, with 7 bases in between. The CDR3 has 12 amino acids. The CDR3 DNA reads TGCAGTGCTAGAGGACAGGTCTACGAGCAGTACGTC. As protein: CSARGQVYEQYV.